The following is a T cell receptor beta chain sequence with its context. Its target is not known. This may be a read error: a much more frequent sequence differs by one nucleotide. These data come from a study of T-cell reconstitution after alpha-beta-depleted transplantation in children. Preparation of the TCRbeta library used unique molecular identifiers. TCRdb ran MiXCR on the PCR reads and lists one entry per CDR3 protein. The sample includes fewer than 350,000 distinct CDR3 sequences, around 10% of them seen just once. Study-wide points: At one year after transplant, newly produced T cells mostly accounted for T-cell counts and diversity. Several hundred expanded graft clones reportedly were the source of alpha-beta T cells about two months after transplant.

V lost 8 bases to trimming and J lost 7 bases, with 20 bases between them. Germline V gives CDR1 SQVTM, CDR2 ANQGSEA. The CDR3 spans 13 residues. The rearrangement uses TRBV29-1 and TRBJ1-2, with a tentative D call TRBD1 (5 bases). The sequence was obtained from a male patient aged 2 to 9 who had a stem cell transplant for chronic granulomatous disease, so the T cells may come from the graft donor. The sample consisted of peripheral blood, taken 180 days after TCRalphabeta/CD19-depleted stem cell transplant. The CDR3 nucleotides are TGCAGCCTTGGTGGTGGGGCAGGGTTTGGCTACACCTTC. It translates to CSLGGGAGFGYTF.